The clone carrying this T cell receptor beta chain appeared a few times. As yet, its antigen is unknown. This sample stems from a study of naive and memory T cell subsets. The study, taken as a whole, reports: Gini index rose across naive, CM, EM and EMRA in CD4 and CD8. TCR abundance followed a power law differing between naive and memory subsets.

Two oligonucleotides, mixed equimolar, formed the beta constant-region primer covering TRBC1 and TRBC2. An oligonucleotide with the SP2 primer and a 12-nucleotide UMI was ligated to the cDNA 3' end. TCRdb redid the calling of the UMI-ligation and nested PCR reads with MiXCR, one entry per CDR3 protein. The table lists about 90,000 distinct CDR3 sequences, roughly 7% of them singletons. This clonotype was obtained from a human donor in good health. The specimen was central memory CD4+ T cells from blood.

The chain's CDR3 is CASSVVGGTAGATDTQYF. CDR3 nucleotide sequence: TGTGCCAGCAGCGTAGTTGGAGGGACAGCGGGGGCAACAGATACGCAGTATTTT. The rearrangement uses TRBV9 and TRBJ2-3; D is possibly TRBD2 (8 bases). Germline V CDR1 and CDR2: SGDLS, YYNGEE. V shed 0 bases and J shed 3 bases, with 20 bases lying between them. The CDR3 length is 18 residues.